The sequence of this TCR beta chain was determined in a study of cytomegalovirus exposure and HLA in healthy donors. PCR amplification relied on 60 Vbeta primers (plus 13 Jbeta primers). Sequencing used immunoSEQ multiplex PCR; TCRdb keeps in-frame clones, though not all of them. The top ten clones hold approximately 2.8% of a sample with about 140,000 clones, 76% of them seen once. About this clone: Its antigen is currently unknown.

The germline V gene encodes CDR1 MNHEY and CDR2 SMNVEV (reference sequence). The CDR3 contains 14 residues. The trim removed 5 bases at V and 1 base at J, leaving 4 bases unmatched. Notes on the study in general: Many donors shared some public TCRs, even though most TCR sequences were rare. One later analysis reportedly identified an Asian-associated ancestry cluster that showed fewer N-insertions than the approximately 670-donor mean.

This clonotype was obtained from a male donor in good health and CMV-seronegative. Sequencing was performed on PBMCs. V usage is TRBV27 and J usage is TRBJ1-2; 7 bases align to TRBD1. CDR3 region: CASSRTGSNYGYTF. Written as DNA, the CDR3 is TGTGCCAGCAGTAGGACAGGTAGTAACTATGGCTACACCTTC.